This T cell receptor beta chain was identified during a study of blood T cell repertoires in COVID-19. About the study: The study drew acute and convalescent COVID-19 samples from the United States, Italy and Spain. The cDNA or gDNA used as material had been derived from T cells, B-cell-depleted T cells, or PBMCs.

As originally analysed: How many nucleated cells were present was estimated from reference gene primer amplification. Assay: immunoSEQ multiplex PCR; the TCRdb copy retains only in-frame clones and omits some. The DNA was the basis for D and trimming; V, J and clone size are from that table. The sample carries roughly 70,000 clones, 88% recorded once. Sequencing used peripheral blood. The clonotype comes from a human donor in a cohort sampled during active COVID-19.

For the CDR3, the DNA is TGCGCCAGCAGCGCTAGAGGACAGGGTAGAGGCCACAATGAGCAGTTCTTC. This gives the protein CASSARGQGRGHNEQFF. The chain joins TRBV5-1 to TRBJ2-1; 8 bases agree with TRBD1. The junction had 14 bases not matched to a gene; V was cut back by 4 bases and J by 5 bases. This CDR3 spans 17 amino acids. CDR1 is SGHRS, CDR2 YFSETQ, per germline.